These 28 T cell receptor beta chains came from one sample sequenced in a study of blood T cell repertoires in COVID-19. Profiling relied on immunoSEQ multiplex PCR, and the TCRdb table lists in-frame clones only, not all of them. This sample has roughly 170,000 clones, with around 90% found just once. The specimen sequenced was peripheral blood. All receptors come from a man aged 35 to 55 with active or convalescent COVID-19.

The rearrangement links TRBV29-1 to TRBJ2-3, with 8 bases aligning to TRBD1. Germline V CDR1 and CDR2: SQVTM, ANQGSEA. CDR3 size: 13 residues. Unmatched junction bases numbered 2, after V lost 4 bases and J lost 2 bases. DNA for the CDR3: TGCAGCGTTGCGACAGGGGCCACAGATACGCAGTATTTT. Translated: CSVATGATDTQYF.

This clone was seen once. This chain joins TRBV21-1 and TRBJ2-5; TRBD2, the table's D call, lacks a check against the DNA. TRBV21-1 is reported as a pseudogene. The length of the CDR3 is 19 residues. The CDR3 bases are TGTGCCAGCAGCCAGAAAGCCCGACTAGCGGGGGAGAAGTATGAGACCCAGTACTTC. Protein product: CASSQKARLAGEKYETQYF.

This clone is a singleton in its sample. The chain combines TRBV7-3 with TRBJ2-7, with TRBD2 identical over 10 bases. Germline V gives CDR1 SGHTA, CDR2 FQGTGA. The CDR3 length is 16 residues. The trim removed 2 bases at V and 4 bases at J, leaving 8 bases unmatched. DNA of the CDR3: TGTGCCAGCAGCTTAGGGGCTAGCGGGGGCCTATACGAGCAGTACTTC. It yields the protein CASSLGASGGLYEQYF.

V is TRBV5-4 and J is TRBJ2-5, with TRBD1 matching over 10 bases. Germline CDR1 reads SGHNT; CDR2 reads YYREEE (reference sequence). Trimming took 4 bases from V and 0 from J; bases not matched to a gene: 6. The CDR3 spans 16 residues. In DNA, the CDR3 is TGTGCCAGCAGCCCCCCGGGACAGGGGTACCAAGAGACCCAGTACTTC. Encoded protein: CASSPPGQGYQETQYF.

CDR3 nucleotides: TGTGCAAGTCGCCTATACCCGACAGGGGACGGCGGCTACACCTTC. Encoded protein: CASRLYPTGDGGYTF. The chain is built from TRBV12-2 and TRBJ1-2; the table's D call TRBD1 went unverified against the DNA. TRBV12-2 constitutes a pseudogene. This CDR3 is built from 15 residues.

The chain recombines TRBV3-1 (or the pseudogene TRBV3-2) with TRBJ1-3; D gene unclear. Deletions cut 0 bases from V and 0 bases from J, with 6 bases between. Germline CDR1 LGHDT, CDR2 YNNKEL (reference sequence). The CDR3 spans 15 residues. CDR3 bases: TGTGCCAGCAGCCAAGAGTTGAGCTCTGGAAACACCATATATTTT. This gives the protein CASSQELSSGNTIYF.

The chain employs TRBV7-6 and TRBJ2-7; D gene uncertain. CDR1 and CDR2 from the germline V gene are SGHVS and FNYEAQ. Trimming shortened V by 1 base and J by 3 bases, and 13 bases separated the two germline ends. The CDR3 loop spans 15 amino acids. The CDR3 DNA follows: TGTGCCAGCAGCTTAGGCTCACCAACGGTCTACGAGCAGTACTTC. Residues: CASSLGSPTVYEQYF.

The chain links TRBV11-3 to TRBJ2-6, with D possibly TRBD1 on 6 matching bases. The V and J ends lost 3 bases and 0 bases respectively, with 12 bases between them. Germline CDR1 reads SGHNT; CDR2 reads YENEEA. This CDR3 is 17 amino acids long. CDR3 DNA sequence: TGTGCCAGCAGCTTCCCCGGGACAAACTCTGGGGCCAACGTCCTGACTTTC. Translating gives CASSFPGTNSGANVLTF.

The table lists this clone with a count of one. The chain employs TRBV7-9 and TRBJ1-1; no clear D gene. Between the trimmed V and J ends, which lost 3 bases and 4 bases, there was a span of 9 bases. From germline, CDR1 is SEHNR and CDR2 FQNEAQ (reference sequence). There are 13 residues in the CDR3. The CDR3 loop is CASSFLTATEAFF. DNA for the CDR3: TGTGCCAGCAGCTTTTTAACAGCCACTGAAGCTTTCTTT.

The gene calls are TRBV9 and TRBJ2-2; TRBD2 is a possible D gene (5 bases). This CDR3 is built from 16 residues. The V gene lost 0 bases and the J gene lost 2 bases, with 11 bases spanning the gap. Per the germline V gene, CDR1 is SGDLS and CDR2 is YYNGEE. CDR3 region: CASSVDTAVNTGELFF. DNA for the CDR3: TGTGCCAGCAGCGTAGACACAGCGGTTAACACCGGGGAGCTGTTTTTT.

The chain has TRBV12-3 or TRBV12-4 and TRBJ2-7; D unclear. This CDR3 has 11 amino acids. Trimming shortened V by 5 bases and J by 3 bases, and 5 bases separated the two germline ends. For the CDR3, the DNA is TGTGCCAGCAGTAACGGCTACGAGCAGTACTTC. Amino acid sequence: CASSNGYEQYF.

The chain joins TRBV6-5 to TRBJ1-2, with a tentative D call TRBD1 (5 bases). This CDR3 spans 15 amino acids. With 5 bases removed from V and 2 bases from J, the gap between germline ends came to 15 bases. Germline lookup yields CDR1 MNHEY and CDR2 SVGAGI. The CDR3 nucleotides are TGTGCCAGCAGTCGTCGCAGGGATATGAACTATGGCTACACCTTC. Amino acid sequence: CASSRRRDMNYGYTF.

The J gene is TRBJ2-3, the V gene TRBV19; 7 positions match TRBD1. The trim removed 9 bases at V and 0 bases at J, leaving 9 bases unmatched. The CDR3 runs 15 residues. Germline-derived CDR1 and CDR2 are LNHDA and SQIVND (reference sequence). The CDR3 region is CASRRTGSSTDTQYF. The CDR3 coding sequence is TGTGCCAGCCGAAGGACAGGATCTAGCACAGATACGCAGTATTTT. The whole variable domain, remainder taken from reference TRBV19 and TRBJ2-3, is DGGITQSPKYLFRKEGQNVTLSCEQNLNHDAMYWYRQDPGQGLRLIYYSQIVNDFQKGDIAEGYSVSREKKESFPLTVTSAQKNPTAFYLCASRRTGSSTDTQYFGPGTRLTVL.

V is TRBV4-1 and J is TRBJ1-1, with a possible D match to TRBD1 (6 bases). CDR1 is MGHRA, CDR2 YSYEKL, per germline. This CDR3 comprises 15 residues. Trimming took off 0 bases at V and 1 base at J, with 9 bases between the two ends. The CDR3 reads CASSQEQQGNTEAFF. CDR3 sequence (DNA): TGCGCCAGCAGCCAAGAACAACAGGGGAACACTGAAGCTTTCTTT.

This clone was found a few times. This chain connects TRBV28 to TRBJ2-7; 8 bases map to TRBD1. V lost 5 bases to trimming and J lost 1 base; unmatched junction nucleotides: 7. Per the germline V gene, CDR1 is MDHEN and CDR2 is SYDVKM. The CDR3 length is 15 residues. The CDR3 DNA reads TGTGCCAGCAGTGGCCTACAGGGGGTTTCCTACGAGCAGTACTTC. It translates to CASSGLQGVSYEQYF.

The chain recombines TRBV28 with TRBJ2-2, with 9 bases identical to TRBD1. CDR3 length: 15 residues. Per germline, CDR1 MDHEN and CDR2 SYDVKM. Unmatched junction bases numbered 5, after V lost 5 bases and J lost 4 bases. The CDR3 loop reads CASSEQGAATGELFF. The CDR3 DNA sequence: TGTGCCAGCAGTGAACAGGGGGCGGCCACCGGGGAGCTGTTTTTT.

The DNA for the CDR3 is TGTGCCAGCAGGGTGGCGGAGGGGACAGATACGCAGTATTTT. Protein sequence: CASRVAEGTDTQYF. The chain couples TRBV6-5 to TRBJ2-3; maybe TRBD2 (6 bases). The CDR3 is 14 residues long. The germline gives CDR1 MNHEY, CDR2 SVGAGI. Between the trimmed V and J ends, which lost 6 bases and 3 bases, there was a span of 13 bases.

The chain carries TRBV11-2 and TRBJ2-7; the D gene is possibly TRBD1 (5 bases). The CDR3 runs to 13 residues. Germline assignment: CDR1 SGHAT and CDR2 FQNNGV. With 2 bases removed from V and 7 bases from J, the gap between germline ends came to 12 bases. The CDR3 DNA reads TGTGCCAGCAGCTTACAGGGTTCGGGTGAGCAGTACTTC. Amino acids: CASSLQGSGEQYF.

In its sample, this clone was seen once. The V gene is TRBV18, the J gene TRBJ2-1, with TRBD2 matching over 10 bases. V shed 2 bases, J shed 10 bases, and the junction held 8 bases outside the gene matches. Per the germline V gene, CDR1 is KGHSH and CDR2 is LQKENI. This CDR3 contains 15 residues. This CDR3 reads CASSPGAGGPGEQFF. The CDR3, as DNA: TGTGCCAGCTCACCAGGAGCGGGGGGGCCTGGGGAGCAGTTCTTC.

The gene calls are TRBV4-3 and TRBJ2-3, with 10 bases lining up with TRBD1. The trim removed 1 base at V and 1 base at J, leaving 8 bases unmatched. The CDR3 covers 18 residues. CDR1 is LGHNA and CDR2 is YSLEER in the germline V gene. The CDR3 sequence is CASSQGSGTGAGTDTQYF. In nucleotides, the CDR3 is TGCGCCAGCAGCCAAGGCTCCGGGACAGGGGCAGGCACAGATACGCAGTATTTT.

This chain uses TRBV6-2 or TRBV6-3 with TRBJ2-1; D perhaps matches TRBD1 (6 bases). Germline lookup yields CDR1 MNHEY and CDR2 SVGEGT. The V end was cut by 8 bases, the J end by 7 bases, with 15 bases between. The CDR3 runs to 13 residues. In DNA form, the CDR3 reads TGTGCCAGCGGTTTACAGGGAGAAAATGAGCAGTTCTTC. It encodes CASGLQGENEQFF.

The chain uses TRBV7-9 and TRBJ1-4; TRBD1 matches 7 bases. The CDR3 is made up of 14 amino acids. CDR1 is SEHNR, CDR2 FQNEAQ, per germline (reference sequence). V lost 1 base and J lost 11; bases outside the gene matches: 7. CDR3: CASSLVIEGQKLFF. The CDR3, as DNA: TGTGCCAGCAGCTTAGTCATTGAGGGACAGAAACTGTTTTTT.

This clone has just one count. The chain combines TRBV7-2 with TRBJ1-5; weak D call: TRBD1 (5 bases). Germline V gene lookup returns CDR1 SGHTA and CDR2 FQGNSA. This CDR3 has 12 residues. Trimming removed 5 bases from V and 9 bases from J, with 11 bases in between. The CDR3 here is CASSSNGGPQHF. CDR3 in DNA: TGTGCCAGCAGCAGCAACGGGGGGCCCCAGCATTTT.

This clone was counted a few times. The sample holds other DNA sequences that translate to the same CDR3. The chain carries TRBV27 and TRBJ1-2; D remains unclear. This CDR3 contains 11 residues. V was shortened by 7 bases and J by 3 bases, with 6 bases between the two germline ends. The germline V gene has CDR1 MNHEY and CDR2 SMNVEV (reference sequence). The CDR3 nucleotides read TGTGCCAGCAAGGGAGACTATGGCTACACCTTC. Protein sequence: CASKGDYGYTF.

This clone was seen more than once but under ten times. The V and J genes are TRBV12-3 or TRBV12-4 and TRBJ1-2; 7 positions agree with TRBD1. This CDR3 comprises 13 residues. V trimming: 3 bases; J trimming: 4 bases; junction bases outside the gene matches: 2. The CDR3 DNA is TGTGCCAGCAGTTTCCGGGACAGCTATGGCTACACCTTC. Protein: CASSFRDSYGYTF.

The chain has TRBV11-3 and TRBJ2-5, with D maybe TRBD2 (6 bases). Per the germline V gene, CDR1 is SGHNT and CDR2 is YENEEA. The ends were cut back, 1 base at V and 5 bases at J, with 14 bases in the middle. The CDR3 is 15 residues long. In DNA, the CDR3 is TGTGCCAGCAGCTTAGGACCGGGGGAGAAGGAGACCCAGTACTTC. It encodes CASSLGPGEKETQYF.

This rearrangement joins TRBV11-1 to TRBJ1-1, with TRBD1 matching over 9 bases. Germline loops: CDR1 SGHAT, CDR2 FQDESV (reference sequence). Unmatched junction bases numbered 2, after V lost 3 bases and J lost 6 bases. CDR3 length equals 13 residues. The CDR3 nucleotides read TGTGCCAGCAGCTTCACAGGGGGCTCTGAAGCTTTCTTT. It is translated as CASSFTGGSEAFF.

This clone turned up a few times. In nucleotides, the CDR3 is TGTGCCTGGAGTCTCCAGGGGAATTCACCCCTCCACTTT. The encoded protein is CAWSLQGNSPLHF. This chain uses TRBV30 with TRBJ1-6; the D gene is possibly TRBD1 (6 bases). The V gene's germline CDR1 is GTSNPN and CDR2 SVGIG (reference sequence). V was trimmed by 2 bases and J by 7 bases, leaving 9 bases between them. The CDR3 extends over 13 amino acids.